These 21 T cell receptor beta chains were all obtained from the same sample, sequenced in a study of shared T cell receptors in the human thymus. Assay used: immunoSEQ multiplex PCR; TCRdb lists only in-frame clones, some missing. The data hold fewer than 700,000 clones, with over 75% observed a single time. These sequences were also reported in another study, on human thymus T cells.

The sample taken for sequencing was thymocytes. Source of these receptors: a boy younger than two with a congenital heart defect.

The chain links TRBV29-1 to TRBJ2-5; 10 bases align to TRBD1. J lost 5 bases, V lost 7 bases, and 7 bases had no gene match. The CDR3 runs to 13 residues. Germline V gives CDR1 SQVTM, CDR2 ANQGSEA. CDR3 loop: CSGGQGVWETQYF. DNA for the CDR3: TGCAGCGGTGGACAGGGGGTTTGGGAGACCCAGTACTTC.

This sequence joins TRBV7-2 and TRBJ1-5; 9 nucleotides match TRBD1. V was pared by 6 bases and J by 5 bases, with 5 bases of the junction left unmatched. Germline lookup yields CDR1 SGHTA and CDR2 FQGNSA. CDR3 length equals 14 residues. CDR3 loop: CASSWGQGDQPQHF. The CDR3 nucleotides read TGTGCCAGCAGTTGGGGACAGGGTGATCAGCCCCAGCATTTT.

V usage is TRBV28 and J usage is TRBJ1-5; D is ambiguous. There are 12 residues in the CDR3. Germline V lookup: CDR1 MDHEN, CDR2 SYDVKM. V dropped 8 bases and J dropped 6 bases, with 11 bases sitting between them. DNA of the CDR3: TGTGCCAGCCAAGGGAGGTGTCAGCCCCAGCATTTT. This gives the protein CASQGRCQPQHF.

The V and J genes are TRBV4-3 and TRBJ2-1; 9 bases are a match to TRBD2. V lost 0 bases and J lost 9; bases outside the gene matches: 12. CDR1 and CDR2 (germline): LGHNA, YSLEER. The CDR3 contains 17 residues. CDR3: CASSQDGSGRSRREQFF. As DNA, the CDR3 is TGCGCCAGCAGCCAAGATGGGAGCGGGAGGTCAAGGCGTGAGCAGTTCTTC.

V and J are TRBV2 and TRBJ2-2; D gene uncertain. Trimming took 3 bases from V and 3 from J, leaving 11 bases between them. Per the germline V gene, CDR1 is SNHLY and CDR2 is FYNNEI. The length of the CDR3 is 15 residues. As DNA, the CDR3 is TGTGCCAGCAGTGAGGAGTCAGCTGACACCGGGGAGCTGTTTTTT. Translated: CASSEESADTGELFF. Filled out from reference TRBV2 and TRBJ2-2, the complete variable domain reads EPEVTQTPSHQVTQMGQEVILRCVPISNHLYFYWYRQILGQKVEFLVSFYNNEISEKSEIFDDQFSVERPDGSNFTLKIRSTKLEDSAMYFCASSEESADTGELFFGEGSRLTVL.

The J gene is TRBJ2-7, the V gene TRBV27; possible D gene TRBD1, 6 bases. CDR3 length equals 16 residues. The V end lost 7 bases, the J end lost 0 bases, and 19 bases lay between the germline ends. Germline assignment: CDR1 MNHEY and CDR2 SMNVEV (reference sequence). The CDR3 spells CASTLQGPLSSYEQYF. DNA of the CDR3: TGTGCCAGCACCCTCCAGGGGCCCCTTAGCTCCTACGAGCAGTACTTC.

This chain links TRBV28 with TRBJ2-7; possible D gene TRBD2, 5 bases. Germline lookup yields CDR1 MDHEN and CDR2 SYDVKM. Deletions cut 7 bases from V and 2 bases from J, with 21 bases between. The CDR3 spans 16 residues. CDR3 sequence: CASTPVIDYTTYEQYF. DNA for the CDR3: TGTGCCAGCACCCCCGTAATCGACTACACGACCTACGAGCAGTACTTC.

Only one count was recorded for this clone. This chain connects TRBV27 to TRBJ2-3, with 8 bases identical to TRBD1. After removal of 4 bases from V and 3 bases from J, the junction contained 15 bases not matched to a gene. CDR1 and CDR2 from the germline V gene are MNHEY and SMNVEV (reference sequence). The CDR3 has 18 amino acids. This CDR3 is CASSCWDRTGSCTDTQYF. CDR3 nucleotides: TGTGCCAGCAGTTGCTGGGATAGGACAGGGAGCTGTACAGATACGCAGTATTTT.

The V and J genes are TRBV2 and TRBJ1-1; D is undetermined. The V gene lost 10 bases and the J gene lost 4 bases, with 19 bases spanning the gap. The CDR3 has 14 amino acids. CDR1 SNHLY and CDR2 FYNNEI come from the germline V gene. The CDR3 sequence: CAKRSRVAGTEAFF. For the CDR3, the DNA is TGTGCCAAAAGGAGTAGGGTGGCGGGCACTGAAGCTTTCTTT.

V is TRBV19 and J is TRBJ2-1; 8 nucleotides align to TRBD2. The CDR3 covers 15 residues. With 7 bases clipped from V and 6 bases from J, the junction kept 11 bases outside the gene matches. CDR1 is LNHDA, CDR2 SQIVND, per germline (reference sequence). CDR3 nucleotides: TGTGCCAGTAAAAAGGGGACTAGGGCCCCCAATGAGCAGTTCTTC. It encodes CASKKGTRAPNEQFF.

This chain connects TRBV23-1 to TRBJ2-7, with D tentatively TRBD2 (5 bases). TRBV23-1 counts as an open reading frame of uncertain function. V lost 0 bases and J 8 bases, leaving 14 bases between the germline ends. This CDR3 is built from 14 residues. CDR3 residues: CASSQSVSGEKQYF. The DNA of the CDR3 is TGCGCCAGCAGTCAATCGGTCTCCGGGGAGAAGCAGTACTTC.

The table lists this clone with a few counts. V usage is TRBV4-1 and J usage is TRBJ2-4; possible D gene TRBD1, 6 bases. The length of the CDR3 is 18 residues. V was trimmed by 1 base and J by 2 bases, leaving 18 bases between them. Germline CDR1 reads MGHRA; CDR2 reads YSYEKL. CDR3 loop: CASSQVRGRGSTKNIQYF. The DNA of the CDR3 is TGCGCCAGCAGCCAAGTACGTGGCAGGGGCTCTACCAAAAACATTCAGTACTTC.

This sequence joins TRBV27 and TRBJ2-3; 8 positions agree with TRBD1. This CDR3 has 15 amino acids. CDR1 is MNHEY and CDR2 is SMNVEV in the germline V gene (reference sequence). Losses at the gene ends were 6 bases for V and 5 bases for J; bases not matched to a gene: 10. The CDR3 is CASRVRQGARDTQYF. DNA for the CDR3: TGTGCCAGCAGGGTAAGGCAGGGGGCTAGAGATACGCAGTATTTT.

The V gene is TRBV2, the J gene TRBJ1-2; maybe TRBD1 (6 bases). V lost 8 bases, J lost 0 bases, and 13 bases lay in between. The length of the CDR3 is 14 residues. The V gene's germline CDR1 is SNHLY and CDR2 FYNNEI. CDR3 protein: CASGRTATNYGYTF. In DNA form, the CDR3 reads TGTGCCAGCGGTCGGACAGCTACTAACTATGGCTACACCTTC.

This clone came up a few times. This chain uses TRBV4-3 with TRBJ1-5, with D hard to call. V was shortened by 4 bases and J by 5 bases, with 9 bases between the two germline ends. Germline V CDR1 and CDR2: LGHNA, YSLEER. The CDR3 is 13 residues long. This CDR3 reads CASSPSFHQPQHF. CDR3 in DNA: TGCGCCAGCAGCCCCTCGTTCCATCAGCCCCAGCATTTT.

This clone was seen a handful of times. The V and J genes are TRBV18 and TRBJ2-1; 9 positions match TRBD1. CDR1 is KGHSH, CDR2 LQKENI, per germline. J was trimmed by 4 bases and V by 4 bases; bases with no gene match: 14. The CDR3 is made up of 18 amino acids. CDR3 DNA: TGTGCCAGCTCACTGAAGGTTCCGGGACAGGGAGATTACAATGAGCAGTTCTTC. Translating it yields CASSLKVPGQGDYNEQFF.

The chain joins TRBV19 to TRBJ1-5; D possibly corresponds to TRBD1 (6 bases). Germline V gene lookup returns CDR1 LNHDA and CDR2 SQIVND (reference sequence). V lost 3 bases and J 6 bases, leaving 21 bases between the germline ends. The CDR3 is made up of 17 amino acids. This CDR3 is CASSIVRDGGSGQPQHF. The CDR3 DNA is TGTGCCAGTAGTATTGTCCGGGATGGGGGCTCTGGTCAGCCCCAGCATTTT.

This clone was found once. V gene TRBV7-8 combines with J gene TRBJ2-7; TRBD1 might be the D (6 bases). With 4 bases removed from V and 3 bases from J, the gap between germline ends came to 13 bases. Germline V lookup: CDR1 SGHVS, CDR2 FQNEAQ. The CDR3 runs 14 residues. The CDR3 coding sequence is TGTGCCAGCAGCTCGAGGGGGTCCAACTACGAGCAGTACTTC. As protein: CASSSRGSNYEQYF.

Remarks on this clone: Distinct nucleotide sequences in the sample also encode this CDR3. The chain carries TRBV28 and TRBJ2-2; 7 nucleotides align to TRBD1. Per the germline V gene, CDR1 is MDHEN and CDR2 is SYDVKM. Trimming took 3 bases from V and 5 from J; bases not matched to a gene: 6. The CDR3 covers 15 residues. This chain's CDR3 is CASSFPGQHTGELFF. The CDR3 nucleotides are TGTGCCAGCAGTTTTCCGGGACAGCATACCGGGGAGCTGTTTTTT.

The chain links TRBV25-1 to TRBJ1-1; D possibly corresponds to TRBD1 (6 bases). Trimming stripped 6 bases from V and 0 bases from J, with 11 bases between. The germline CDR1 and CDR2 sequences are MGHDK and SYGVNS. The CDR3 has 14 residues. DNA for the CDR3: TGTGCCAGCAGGGGACATCTCATGAACACTGAAGCTTTCTTT. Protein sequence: CASRGHLMNTEAFF.

The CDR3 coding sequence is TGCGCCAGCAGCCAAGATCGGTGGTCTCGCGAGCAGTACTTC. Amino acids: CASSQDRWSREQYF. This sequence joins TRBV4-3 and TRBJ2-7; no clear D gene. This CDR3 region has 14 residues. CDR1 is LGHNA and CDR2 is YSLEER in the germline V gene. With 0 bases removed from V and 6 bases from J, the gap between germline ends came to 12 bases.